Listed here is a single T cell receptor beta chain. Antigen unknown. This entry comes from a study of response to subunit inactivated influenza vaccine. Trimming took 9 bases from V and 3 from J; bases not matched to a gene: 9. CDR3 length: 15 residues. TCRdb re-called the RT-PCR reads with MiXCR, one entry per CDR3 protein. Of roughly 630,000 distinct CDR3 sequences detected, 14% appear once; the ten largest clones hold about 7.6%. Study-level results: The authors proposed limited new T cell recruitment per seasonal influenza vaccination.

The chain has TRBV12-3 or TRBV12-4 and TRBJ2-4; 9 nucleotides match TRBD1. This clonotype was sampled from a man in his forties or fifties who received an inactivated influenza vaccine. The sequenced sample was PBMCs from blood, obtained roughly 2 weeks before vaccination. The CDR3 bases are TGTGCCAGTTACCAATGGGGACAGGGCAAAAACATTCAGTACTTC. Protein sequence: CASYQWGQGKNIQYF.